The subject of this entry is one T cell receptor beta chain. Its cognate antigen is unknown. This CDR3 region has 15 residues. V dropped 3 bases and J dropped 1 base, with 11 bases sitting between them. The germline CDR1 and CDR2 sequences are WNHNN and SYGVQD (reference sequence). This specimen comes from a study of T cells in Graves' hyperthyroidism and ophthalmopathy. Whole-study results and caveats: Ophthalmopathy and stable hyperthyroidism were told apart by a 13 V-J model.

Amplified TCR beta CDR3 regions derived from RNA transcripts. HTBI primers drove first-round RT-PCR of the TCR CDR3. TCRdb analysed the multiplex PCR reads with MiXCR anew, one entry per CDR3 protein. Among some 320,000 distinct CDR3 sequences listed, 12% to 15% were seen once. At least 3 on the Clinical Activity Score was recorded for ophthalmopathy patients, who also had NOSPECS grade at least 4 and duration under 3 months. The source of this sequence is a woman in her 40s with Graves' ophthalmopathy. The material sequenced was blood. V usage is TRBV10-1 and J usage is TRBJ2-3; unclear D gene. The DNA for the CDR3 is TGCGCCAGCAGTGACCAAACGGCGGGCACAGATACGCAGTATTTT. This codes for CASSDQTAGTDTQYF.